The 8 T cell receptor beta chains in this list originate from one sample, sequenced in a study of blood T cell repertoires in COVID-19. Clones were read by immunoSEQ multiplex PCR, and TCRdb kept only the in-frame ones, dropping some. The table records over 65,000 clones, about nine tenths of them present only once. The source material was peripheral blood. The receptors were gathered from a human donor in a cohort sampled during active COVID-19.

Here the CDR3 reads CASSITSGWTGELFF. CDR3 in DNA: TGTGCCAGTAGTATTACTAGCGGGTGGACAGGGGAGCTGTTTTTT. This chain joins TRBV19 and TRBJ2-2; 9 bases are shared with TRBD2. J was trimmed by 8 bases and V by 3 bases; bases with no gene match: 7. CDR1 is LNHDA, CDR2 SQIVND, per germline (reference sequence). The CDR3 is 15 residues long.

This chain links TRBV2 with TRBJ2-3, with 10 bases matching TRBD1. V lost 1 base, J lost 6 bases, and 1 base stayed unmatched. Germline V CDR1 and CDR2: SNHLY, FYNNEI. The CDR3 covers 14 residues. CDR3 loop: CASSEGQGADTQYF. DNA of the CDR3: TGTGCCAGCAGTGAAGGACAGGGGGCTGATACGCAGTATTTT.

This clone was seen more than once but under ten times. The genes are TRBV28 and TRBJ2-7, with 8 positions matching TRBD1. The CDR3 is made up of 15 amino acids. Trimming took 6 bases from V and 1 from J; bases not matched to a gene: 8. CDR1 is MDHEN and CDR2 is SYDVKM in the germline V gene. The CDR3 sequence: CASRPQGAGSYEQYF. The CDR3 DNA is TGTGCCAGCAGGCCGCAGGGGGCTGGGTCCTACGAGCAGTACTTC.

This clone was detected a few times. V and J are TRBV19 and TRBJ1-5; D is ambiguous. CDR1 and CDR2 (germline): LNHDA, SQIVND (reference sequence). V lost 5 bases, J lost 5 bases, and 10 bases lay in between. This CDR3 is built from 13 residues. CDR3 in DNA: TGTGCCAGTAGTCCGAGTCCCCATCAGCCCCAGCATTTT. Translated, it gives CASSPSPHQPQHF.

The V call is TRBV29-1, the J call TRBJ2-2; TRBD1 might be the D (5 bases). The CDR3 loop spans 13 amino acids. The germline V and J ends were trimmed by 4 bases and 6 bases, with 12 bases remaining between them. CDR1 and CDR2 (germline): SQVTM, ANQGSEA. CDR3 bases: TGCAGCGTTGTATCGGCCAGGGCCGGGGAGCTGTTTTTT. This gives the protein CSVVSARAGELFF.

About this clone itself: A read error may account for a junction end that differs from germline. V is TRBV7-7 and J is TRBJ2-1; D gene unclear. The CDR3 extends over 15 amino acids. Per the germline V gene, CDR1 is SSHAT and CDR2 is FNYEAQ (reference sequence). This chain's CDR3 is CASSLNVGSANEQFF. The CDR3 bases are TGTGCTAGCAGCTTGAATGTAGGAAGCGCCAATGAGCAGTTCTTC.

The chain joins TRBV15 to TRBJ2-7; TRBD2 matches at 9 bases. The V gene's germline CDR1 is LNHNV and CDR2 YYDKDF (reference sequence). The CDR3 extends over 13 amino acids. Trimming removed 4 bases from V and 3 bases from J; junction bases left unmatched: 1. Written as DNA, the CDR3 is TGTGCCACCAGCACTAGCGGGATCTACGAGCAGTACTTC. Protein sequence: CATSTSGIYEQYF.

This clone was recorded only once. The rearrangement links TRBV6-2 or TRBV6-3 to TRBJ2-3, with D tentatively TRBD2 (5 bases). V was shortened by 6 bases and J by 0 bases, with 13 bases between the two germline ends. The CDR3 loop spans 15 amino acids. CDR1 is MNHEY and CDR2 is SVGEGT in the germline V gene. CDR3 in amino acids: CASSPGRGSTDTQYF. The CDR3 DNA follows: TGTGCCAGCAGCCCGGGCCGGGGAAGCACAGATACGCAGTATTTT.